This T cell receptor beta chain was recovered during a study of control samples from healthy donors and cancer patients. Germline CDR1 is SGHNT and CDR2 is YENEEA. The V segment lost 5 bases and the J segment 12 bases; nucleotides outside the gene matches: 8. The CDR3 length is 15 residues. The method was immunoSEQ multiplex PCR; TCRdb's version includes in-frame clones alone and lacks a portion of them. The sample has 50,000 to 70,000 clones, 88% seen once; the top ten hold approximately 4%. Input material: blood. The chain is built from TRBV11-3 and TRBJ2-1, with 15 positions matching TRBD2. The sequence came from a man aged 50 or older in good health. The CDR3 here is CASSPGLAGGERQFF. The CDR3 nucleotides read TGTGCCAGCAGCCCGGGACTAGCGGGGGGTGAGCGGCAGTTCTTC.